The clone carrying this T cell receptor beta chain has a count of ten or more. V dropped 2 bases and J dropped 6 bases, with 11 bases sitting between them. The CDR3 totals 14 residues. Each CDR3 protein is one row after TCRdb ran MiXCR on the 5' RACE reads. The sample has over 55,000 distinct CDR3 sequences, nearly 30% seen once. The rearrangement uses TRBV12-3 or TRBV12-4 and TRBJ1-5; D is unresolved. The sequencing input was tumor-infiltrating naive CD4+ T cells sorted from the breast tumor. Specified subset: naive CD4+ T cells, CD4+CD45RA+CD25-. This TCR was recovered from a female donor with breast cancer. As DNA, the CDR3 is TGTGCCAGCAGTTTACGGGCAGGAGGTCAGCCCCAGCATTTT. Encoded protein: CASSLRAGGQPQHF.